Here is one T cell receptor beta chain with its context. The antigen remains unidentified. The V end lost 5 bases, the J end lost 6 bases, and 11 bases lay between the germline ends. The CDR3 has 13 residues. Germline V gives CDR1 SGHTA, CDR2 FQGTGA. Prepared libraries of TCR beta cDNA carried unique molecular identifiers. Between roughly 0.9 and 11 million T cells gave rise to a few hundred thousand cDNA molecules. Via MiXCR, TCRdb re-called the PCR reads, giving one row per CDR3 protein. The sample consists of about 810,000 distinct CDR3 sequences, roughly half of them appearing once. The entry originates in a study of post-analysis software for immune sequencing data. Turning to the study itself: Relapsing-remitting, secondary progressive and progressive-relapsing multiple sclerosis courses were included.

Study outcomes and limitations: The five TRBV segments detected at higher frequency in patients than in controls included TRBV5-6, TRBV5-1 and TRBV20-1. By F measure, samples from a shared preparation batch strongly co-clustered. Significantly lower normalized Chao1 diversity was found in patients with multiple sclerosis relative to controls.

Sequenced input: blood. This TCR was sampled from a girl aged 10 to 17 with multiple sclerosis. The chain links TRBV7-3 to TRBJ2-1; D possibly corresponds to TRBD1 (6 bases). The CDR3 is CASSNNRVNEQFF. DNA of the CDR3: TGTGCCAGCAGCAACAACAGGGTCAATGAGCAGTTCTTC.